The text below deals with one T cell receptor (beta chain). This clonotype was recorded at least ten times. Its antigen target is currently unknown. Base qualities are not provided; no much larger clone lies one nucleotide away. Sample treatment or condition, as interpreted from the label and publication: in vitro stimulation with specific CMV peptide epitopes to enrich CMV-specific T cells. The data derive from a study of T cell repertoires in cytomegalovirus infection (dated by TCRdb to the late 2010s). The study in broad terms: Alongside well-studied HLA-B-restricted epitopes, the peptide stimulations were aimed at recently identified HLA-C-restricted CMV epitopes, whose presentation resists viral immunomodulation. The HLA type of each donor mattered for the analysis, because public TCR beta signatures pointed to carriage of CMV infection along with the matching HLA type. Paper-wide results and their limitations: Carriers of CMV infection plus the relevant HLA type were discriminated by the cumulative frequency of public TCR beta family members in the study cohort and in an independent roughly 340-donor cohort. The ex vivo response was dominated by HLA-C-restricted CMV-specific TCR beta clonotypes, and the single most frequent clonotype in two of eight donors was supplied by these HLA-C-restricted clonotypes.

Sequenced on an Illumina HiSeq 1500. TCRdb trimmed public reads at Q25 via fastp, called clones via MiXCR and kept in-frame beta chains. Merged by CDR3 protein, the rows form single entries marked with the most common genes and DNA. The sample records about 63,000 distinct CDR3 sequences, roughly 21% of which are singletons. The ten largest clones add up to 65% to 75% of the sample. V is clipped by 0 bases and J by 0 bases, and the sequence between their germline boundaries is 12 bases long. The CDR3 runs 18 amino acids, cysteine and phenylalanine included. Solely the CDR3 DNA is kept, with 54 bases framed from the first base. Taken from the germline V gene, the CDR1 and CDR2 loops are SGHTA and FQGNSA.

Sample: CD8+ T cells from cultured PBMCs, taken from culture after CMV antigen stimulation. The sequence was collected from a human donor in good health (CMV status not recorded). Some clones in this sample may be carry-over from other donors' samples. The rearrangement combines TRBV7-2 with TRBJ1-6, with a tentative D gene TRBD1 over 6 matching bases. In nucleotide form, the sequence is TGTGCCAGCAGCTTAGCGCGAACAGGGAGCTCCTATAATTCACCCCTCCACTTT. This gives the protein CASSLARTGSSYNSPLHF.